This passage covers 13 T cell receptor beta chains from one sample sequenced in a study of CD8+ T cells in alopecia areata (dated by TCRdb to between 2017 and 2018). Library creation used the immunoSEQ multiplex PCR assay. RNA was extracted from all samples and reverse transcribed into cDNA as template for TCR sequencing. TCRdb limited this immuneACCESS table to in-frame rearrangements with V and J called. A share of clones is missing; checked studies link under half to unresolved V genes, and the rest is unexplained. This sample shows around 100,000 clones, and none of them turns up only once. Around 19% of the sample comes from the top ten. The sequenced sample was lesional skin. Receptor source: a C3H/HeJ mouse with alopecia areata. This strain is characterized by the MHC haplotype H2-k.

This clone was seen only a few times. Gene names refer to mouse genes. The read finishes 4 residues shy of the CDR3 end, and the germline J gene is used to complete it. The chain has TRBV13-2 and TRBJ2-3, with a tentative D call TRBD2 (6 bases). Germline V gives CDR1 NNHNN, CDR2 SYGAGS (reference sequence). CDR3 length: 14 amino acids. Deletions cut 6 bases from V and 0 bases from J, with 11 bases between. Incomplete CDR3 DNA: TGTGCCAGCGTTGACTGGTATAGTGCAGAA. Its protein is CASVDWYSAE. The entire CDR3 reads CASVDWYSAETLYF.

As for this clone: Mouse gene names apply. The read is 4 residues too short to cover the CDR3 end, so that end is filled in from the germline J gene. J is TRBJ2-3 and V is TRBV14; 8 bases fit TRBD1. V dropped 5 bases and J dropped 4; count of bases not matched to a gene: 3. Germline loops: CDR1 SGHDT, CDR2 FRDEAV. The CDR3 covers 13 residues. The CDR3 reads CASSGQGTETLYF. The CDR3 DNA, read in part, is TGTGCCAGCAGCGGACAGGGAACAGAA.

With respect to this clone: The germline and genes are mouse ones. The CDR3 is cut off 4 residues early in the read; its end comes from the germline J gene. V gene TRBV13-3 combines with J gene TRBJ1-4, with D maybe TRBD1 (6 bases). The germline V gene has CDR1 NNHDY and CDR2 SYVADS. The CDR3 loop spans 13 amino acids. This CDR3 is CASSGSGVERLFF. The sequenced part of the CDR3 DNA is TGTGCCAGCAGTGGATCAGGGGTCGAA. The full variable domain, rest sourced from reference TRBV13-3 and TRBJ1-4, is EAAVTQSPRSKVAVTGGKVTLSCHQTNNHDYMYWYRQDTGHGLRLIHYSYVADSTEKGDIPDGYKASRPSQENFSLILELASLSQTAVYFCASSGSGVERLFFGHGTKLSVL.

This clone was seen a few times. The gene names given are mouse names. The CDR3 end lies 4 residues beyond the end of the read and is filled in from the germline J gene. The chain uses TRBV13-2 and TRBJ1-4, with TRBD1 matching 9 bases. The germline CDR1 and CDR2 sequences are NNHNN and SYGAGS (reference sequence). The V gene end was trimmed by 3 bases and the J gene end by 6 bases; junction bases not matched to a gene: 0. This CDR3 spans 13 amino acids. CDR3 DNA (partial): TGTGCCAGCGGTGGGACAGGGGACGAA. Its translation: CASGGTGDE. The complete CDR3 protein is CASGGTGDERLFF.

Comment on this clone: Here the gene names and germline are mouse. Read coverage stops 4 residues before the CDR3 terminus; the germline J gene supplies the remainder. The V gene is TRBV17, the J gene TRBJ2-4, with 8 bases identical to TRBD1. V shed 1 base and J 1 base; nucleotides not matched to a gene: 4. Germline-derived CDR1 and CDR2 are MNHDT and YYDKIL. The CDR3 runs 16 residues. CDR3 sequence reads: CASSRGRGRGQNTLYF. The covered CDR3 bases are TGTGCTAGCAGTAGAGGCAGGGGGCGAGGTCAAAAC.

For this clone: Mouse gene names apply. The CDR3 end falls 4 residues outside the read, so it is completed with the germline J gene. The chain couples TRBV19 to TRBJ2-7, with TRBD2 identical over 11 bases. There are 15 residues in the CDR3. Germline V CDR1 and CDR2: FNHDT, SITEND (reference sequence). The DNA read from the CDR3 is TGTGCCAGCAGTACCAACCGGGACTGGGGGTAT. Its translation is CASSTNRDWGY. The whole CDR3 sequence reads CASSTNRDWGYEQYF. Full variable domain (missing parts from reference TRBV19 and TRBJ2-7): GGIITQTPKFLIGQEGQKLTLKCQQNFNHDTMYWYRQDSGKGLRLIYYSITENDLQKGDLSEGYDASREKKSSFSLTVTSAQKNEMAVFLCASSTNRDWGYEQYFGPGTRLTVL.

This clone was picked up a small number of times. Gene names denote mouse genes. The read halts 4 residues ahead of the CDR3 end, with the missing end drawn from the germline J gene. V and J are TRBV5 and TRBJ2-7, with TRBD1 identical over 7 bases. Losses at the gene ends were 4 bases for V and 0 bases for J; bases not matched to a gene: 6. The germline V gene encodes CDR1 LGHNA and CDR2 YNLKQL (reference sequence). The CDR3 consists of 15 residues. CDR3 bases read: TGTGCCAGCAGCCCCCTCCGGGACAGCTCCTAT. It translates to CASSPLRDSSY. The entire CDR3 protein is CASSPLRDSSYEQYF.

This clone was seen only a few times. Here the gene names and germline are mouse. The sequenced fragment ends 4 residues before the CDR3 boundary, so the rest is inferred from the germline J gene. This chain connects TRBV13-3 to TRBJ2-4, with 7 nucleotides matching TRBD1. Trimming removed 7 bases from V and 1 base from J; junction bases left unmatched: 3. The length of the CDR3 is 13 residues. From germline, CDR1 is NNHDY and CDR2 SYVADS. The covered CDR3 bases are TGTGCCAGCTATGGACAGGGTCAAAAC. Translated: CASYGQGQN. The entire CDR3 protein is CASYGQGQNTLYF.

At least ten counts were recorded for this clone. TCRdb lists a protein that is different at residue 12 from the translated DNA; the protein given here uses the DNA translation. Gene names and germline refer to mouse. The DNA ends 3 residues before the CDR3 does, and the rest of the CDR3 is filled in from the germline J gene. The chain uses TRBV13-3 and TRBJ1-3; TRBD1 might be the D (6 bases). Looked up from germline, CDR1 is NNHDY and CDR2 is SYVADS. The V gene lost 3 bases and the J gene lost 0 bases, with 10 bases spanning the gap. The CDR3 spans 15 residues. CDR3 protein: CASSVWDISGNTLYF. The sequenced part of the CDR3 DNA is TGTGCCAGCAGTGTGTGGGACATTTCTGGAAATACG.

As regards this clone: At residue 17, the translated DNA and the protein in TCRdb do not agree; the protein given here is derived from the DNA. The gene names given are mouse names. The read stops 3 residues short of the end of the CDR3; the missing end is completed from the germline J gene. The gene calls are TRBV13-3 and TRBJ1-3; 10 bases line up with TRBD1. V shed 0 bases, J shed 0 bases, and the junction held 12 bases outside the gene matches. CDR1 and CDR2 from the germline V gene are NNHDY and SYVADS. The CDR3 runs to 20 residues. The CDR3 sequence is CASSDGSGDRGAFSGNTLYF. The CDR3 bases that were read are TGTGCCAGCAGTGATGGAAGCGGGGACAGGGGAGCCTTTTCTGGAAATACG.

The table lists this clone with a few counts. Mouse gene names and germline throughout. The read halts 4 residues ahead of the CDR3 end, with the missing end drawn from the germline J gene. The chain carries TRBV31 and TRBJ2-1, with 7 bases that match TRBD2. V lost 3 bases and J lost 2; bases outside the gene matches: 7. The CDR3 spans 15 residues. Germline V gene lookup returns CDR1 GKSSPN and CDR2 SITVG. CDR3 sequence: CAWRFPGGYYAEQFF. The covered CDR3 bases are TGTGCCTGGAGATTTCCTGGGGGTTACTATGCT.

This clone was counted a few times. The gene symbols are mouse symbols. The sequenced fragment ends 4 residues before the CDR3 boundary, so the rest is inferred from the germline J gene. The chain links TRBV1 to TRBJ2-1; 11 nucleotides agree with TRBD2. The germline CDR1 and CDR2 sequences are NSQYPW and LRSPGD (reference sequence). The CDR3 loop spans 15 amino acids. CDR3 sequence reads: CTCSVRDWGRAEQFF. The CDR3 bases that were read are TGCACCTGCAGTGTCCGGGACTGGGGGAGAGCT.

This clone was observed a handful of times. Mouse gene names apply. The read falls 4 residues short of the CDR3 end, and the missing part is taken from the germline J gene. The chain combines TRBV13-1 with TRBJ1-1; possibly TRBD1 for D (6 bases). Germline CDR1 reads NSHNY; CDR2 reads SYGAGN. The CDR3 has 14 residues. The germline V and J ends were trimmed by 3 bases and 3 bases, with 12 bases remaining between them. The DNA read from the CDR3 is TGTGCCAGCAGTGCCCAGGGGTGGGACACA. It specifies CASSAQGWDT. The whole CDR3 protein reads CASSAQGWDTEVFF.